The 32 T cell receptor beta chains presented below share a single source sample, sequenced in a study of CD8+CD57+ T cells in acquired aplastic anemia. Sequencing involved patients with CD8+CD57+ cell expansion previously shown by flow cytometry. Investigators profiled TCR beta VDJ and CDR3 from genomic DNA template. In TCRdb, the reads were re-called with MiXCR into one record per CDR3 protein. The sample has about 260,000 distinct CDR3 sequences; roughly 82% are singletons. Sequencing input: sorted CD4+, CD8+, or CD8+CD57+ T cells (not recorded which) from PBMCs. The receptors stem from a human donor with aplastic anemia.

This clonotype occurred once. A junction boundary mismatches the germline segment, possibly from a read error. CDR3 sequence (DNA): TGTGCCAGCAGCTTGACAGGGGGAAGTCTGTCCTTC. Protein product: CASSLTGGSLSF. The genes are TRBV7-2 and TRBJ2-1; 9 nucleotides match TRBD1. This CDR3 has 12 residues. CDR1 SGHTA and CDR2 FQGNSA come from the germline V gene. The variable domain in full, with the rest retrieved from reference TRBV7-2 and TRBJ2-1, is GAGVSQSPSNKVTEKGKDVELRCDPISGHTALYWYRQSLGQGLEFLIYFQGNSAPDKSGLPSDRFSAERTGGSVSTLTIQRTQQEDSAVYLCASSLTGGSLSFGPGTRLTVL.

The count of this clonotype is one. The rearrangement uses TRBV7-2 and TRBJ2-1; 12 bases fit TRBD2. J lost 8 bases, V lost 6 bases, and 11 bases had no gene match. The CDR3 runs 16 residues. Germline values: CDR1 SGHTA, CDR2 FQGNSA. The CDR3: CASSESRASGGDEQFF. The CDR3 DNA reads as TGTGCCAGCAGTGAATCTAGGGCTAGCGGGGGGGATGAGCAGTTCTTC.

The V and J genes are TRBV9 and TRBJ2-3; 7 nucleotides align to TRBD2. The CDR3 length is 13 residues. J was trimmed by 13 bases and V by 3 bases; bases with no gene match: 11. The germline CDR1 and CDR2 sequences are SGDLS and YYNGEE. The CDR3 is CASSDGGNPKEYF. The CDR3 DNA sequence: TGTGCCAGCAGCGACGGGGGGAACCCGAAGGAGTATTTT.

CDR3 DNA: TGTGCCAGCAGCCCACGCTCTCCCCGAGACTACGAACTGTTTTTT. As protein: CASSPRSPRDYELFF. The chain employs TRBV7-2 and TRBJ1-4; D call uncertain. Between the trimmed V and J ends, which lost 5 bases and 12 bases, there was a span of 22 bases. Germline assignment: CDR1 SGHTA and CDR2 FQGNSA. The CDR3 has 15 residues.

In the case of this clonotype: One end of the junction fails to match germline, which may point to a read error. The chain joins TRBV7-8 to TRBJ1-1; TRBD1 is a possible D gene (6 bases). The germline V gene has CDR1 SGHVS and CDR2 FQNEAQ. The CDR3 is made up of 15 amino acids. CDR3 loop: CASSLELGGDTEAFF. The CDR3, as DNA: TGTGCCAGCAGCTTAGAGCTGGGAGGGGACACTGAGGCTTTCTTT. Combining the CDR3 with reference TRBV7-8 and TRBJ1-1 gives the whole variable domain GAGVSQSPRYKVAKRGQDVALRCDPISGHVSLFWYQQALGQGPEFLTYFQNEAQLDKSGLPSDRFFAERPEGSVSTLKIQRTQQEDSAVYLCASSLELGGDTEAFFGQGTRLTVV.

The chain uses TRBV7-9 and TRBJ2-6, with 9 bases lining up with TRBD2. V was clipped by 3 bases and J by 16 bases; unmatched bases: 16. Germline CDR1 and CDR2: SEHNR and FQNEAQ (reference sequence). The CDR3 extends over 16 amino acids. As DNA, the CDR3 is TGTGCCAGCAGCTTTCAAGGAAGCGGGGGGAGCGATGAGCTGACTTTC. Translation: CASSFQGSGGSDELTF. The full variable domain, rest sourced from reference TRBV7-9 and TRBJ2-6, is DTGVSQNPRHKITKRGQNVTFRCDPISEHNRLYWYRQTLGQGPEFLTYFQNEAQLEKSRLLSDRFSAERPKGSFSTLEIQRTEQGDSAMYLCASSFQGSGGSDELTFGAGSRLTVL.

The CDR3: CASSYSSSGEDYEQYF. DNA for the CDR3: TGTGCCAGCAGTTACTCTAGCTCAGGGGAGGACTACGAGCAGTACTTC. This sequence joins TRBV6-5 and TRBJ2-7, with D perhaps given as TRBD1 or TRBD2 (6 bases each). In germline, CDR1 is MNHEY, CDR2 SVGAGI. The V gene lost 0 bases and the J gene lost 3 bases, with 15 bases spanning the gap. CDR3 length: 16 residues.

This sequence joins TRBV7-2 and TRBJ2-5, with 9 bases lining up with TRBD2. The assigned J gene may be wrong: the sequence end matches TRBJ2-1 better. CDR1 is SGHTA, CDR2 FQGNSA, per germline. The CDR3 is 16 amino acids. The CDR3 region is CASSLVVTSGGTQQFF. CDR3 bases: TGTGCCAGCAGCTTAGTAGTGACTAGCGGAGGTACGCAGCAGTTCTTC.

The chain links TRBV5-5 to TRBJ2-7; 7 nucleotides align to TRBD1. Germline CDR1 reads SGHKS; CDR2 reads YYEKEE (reference sequence). There are 18 residues in the CDR3. The CDR3, as DNA: TGCGCCAGCAGCTTGGTTCCGCACGGGACAGCCCTTTCCTACGAGCAGTACGTC. This codes for CASSLVPHGTALSYEQYV.

The chain is built from TRBV11-3 and TRBJ1-1; D call uncertain. The germline gives CDR1 SGHNT, CDR2 YENEEA. V was cut by 4 bases and J by 4 bases, with 13 bases left in between. CDR3 length: 14 amino acids. The CDR3 DNA is TGTGCCAGCAGCTGCCTCGGTGGGTGCACTGAAGCTTTCTTT. Its translation: CASSCLGGCTEAFF.

Note on this clonotype: The junction departs from the called germline gene at one end, perhaps through a read error. The chain employs TRBV19 and TRBJ2-2, with 11 positions matching TRBD2. The CDR3 has 15 amino acids. The germline CDR1 and CDR2 sequences are LNHDA and SQIVND (reference sequence). CDR3 sequence (DNA): TGTACCAGTAGTATAGCGGGGGGGTCCTACAATGAGCAGTCCTTC. It yields the protein CTSSIAGGSYNEQSF.

Of note for this clonotype: This likely comes from a read error, as the CDR3 has no conserved phenylalanine or tryptophan at its end. The limits of the CDR3 on the DNA are not certain, so only TCRdb's listed CDR3 is given. The chain uses TRBV7-9 and TRBJ2-7. The CDR3 is 12 amino acids long, termini counted. Germline lookup yields CDR1 SEHNR and CDR2 FQNEAQ (reference sequence). This chain's CDR3 is CASSPERTGEYD.

The DNA of the CDR3 is TGTGCCAGCAGCTTTCAAAGAAGCGGGGGCACCAGAACCGGGGAGCTGTTTTTT. Translation: CASSFQRSGGTRTGELFF. V gene TRBV7-9 combines with J gene TRBJ2-2, with 8 bases matching TRBD2. This CDR3 is 18 amino acids long. The trim removed 3 bases at V and 5 bases at J, leaving 14 bases unmatched. CDR1 is SEHNR and CDR2 is FQNEAQ in the germline V gene (reference sequence). Based on the CDR3 plus reference TRBV7-9 and TRBJ2-2, the full variable domain is DTGVSQNPRHKITKRGQNVTFRCDPISEHNRLYWYRQTLGQGPEFLTYFQNEAQLEKSRLLSDRFSAERPKGSFSTLEIQRTEQGDSAMYLCASSFQRSGGTRTGELFFGEGSRLTVL.

CDR3 protein: CASSQDAYSSSGNTIYF. The CDR3 nucleotides are TGTGCCAGCAGCCAAGACGCGTACAGTTCCTCTGGAAACACCATATATTTT. J is TRBJ1-3 and V is TRBV4-2; no reliable D call. CDR1 LGHNA and CDR2 YNFKEQ come from the germline V gene. Between the trimmed V and J ends, which lost 0 bases and 0 bases, there was a span of 12 bases. CDR3 length: 17 amino acids.

The chain is built from TRBV6-6 and TRBJ2-1, with D possibly matching TRBD1 (6 bases). Germline V gives CDR1 MNHNY, CDR2 SVGAGI (reference sequence). V was shortened by 2 bases and J by 8 bases, with 22 bases between the two germline ends. The CDR3 contains 17 residues. CDR3 nucleotide sequence: TGTGCCAGCAGTTACACTGGGGGCGGAAACGGTCAGGATGAGCAGTTCTTC. The encoded protein is CASSYTGGGNGQDEQFF.

The chain couples TRBV5-5 to TRBJ1-2; D gene ambiguous. Trimming cost V 4 bases and J 5 bases, with 21 bases left between them. This CDR3 is 16 amino acids long. Per germline, CDR1 SGHKS and CDR2 YYEKEE (reference sequence). As DNA, the CDR3 is TGTGCCAGCAGCCAGGACTTGAACGGGCTCGTATATGGCTACACCTTC. This translates into CASSQDLNGLVYGYTF.

V is TRBV15 and J is TRBJ2-1; 12 positions agree with TRBD2. After removal of 5 bases from V and 4 bases from J, the junction contained 3 bases not matched to a gene. This CDR3 is built from 15 residues. Per the germline V gene, CDR1 is LNHNV and CDR2 is YYDKDF (reference sequence). CDR3 bases: TGTGCCACCAGCGGTGGACTAGCGGGATACAATGAGCAGTTCTTC. It yields the protein CATSGGLAGYNEQFF.

J is TRBJ2-7 and V is TRBV6-5, with 7 bases fitting TRBD2. The CDR3 loop spans 15 amino acids. V lost 6 bases and J lost 3; bases outside the gene matches: 11. Germline CDR1 MNHEY, CDR2 SVGAGI. The CDR3 here is CASSDGAAGSYEQYF. The DNA for the CDR3 is TGTGCCAGCAGCGACGGGGCAGCGGGGAGCTACGAGCAGTACTTC.

V is TRBV7-2 and J is TRBJ2-7; TRBD1 matches at 7 bases. The CDR3 spans 14 residues. The germline V gene has CDR1 SGHTA and CDR2 FQGNSA. The V segment lost 3 bases and the J segment 5 bases; nucleotides outside the gene matches: 7. As DNA, the CDR3 is TGTGCCAGCAGCTTGACAGGGACCCCCGACGAGCAGTACTTC. The encoded protein is CASSLTGTPDEQYF.

The J gene is TRBJ2-3, the V gene TRBV7-3; D tentatively fits TRBD1 or TRBD2 (5 bases each). This CDR3 contains 13 residues. Germline V lookup: CDR1 SGHTA, CDR2 FQGTGA. As DNA, the CDR3 is TGTGCTACTAGGAACCGGGGCAGAACACTGAAGTATTTT. Amino acids: CATRNRGRTLKYF. Full variable domain (missing parts from reference TRBV7-3 and TRBJ2-3): GAGVSQTPSNKVTEKGKYVELRCDPISGHTALYWYRQSLGQGPEFLIYFQGTGAADDSGLPNDRFFAVRPEGSVSTLKIQRTERGDSAVYLCATRNRGRTLKYFGPGTRLTVL.

A word on this clonotype: An end of the junction differs from the germline gene, which may be a read error. The chain carries TRBV7-6 and TRBJ2-3, with 7 bases matching TRBD2. The CDR3 length is 14 residues. From germline, CDR1 is SGHVS and CDR2 FNYEAQ. CDR3 DNA sequence: TGTGCCAGCACCCTAGGGAGGGGCCCCGCTGGGGCGTACTTT. Residues: CASTLGRGPAGAYF.

With regard to this clonotype: Since no conserved phenylalanine or tryptophan closes the CDR3, a read error is the likely cause. It is unclear where the CDR3 begins or ends on the DNA, so no DNA is shown, and the CDR3 is as TCRdb lists it. The CDR3 spells CASSRLDSGRGGN. The V gene is TRBV7-9, the J gene TRBJ2-3; TRBD2 reflects the table's D call only, with no check against the DNA. The CDR3 has 13 residues if both end residues are counted. The V gene's germline CDR1 is SEHNR and CDR2 FQNEAQ (reference sequence).

This clonotype was seen only a few times. The V and J genes are TRBV2 and TRBJ2-3; D is ambiguous. Looked up from germline, CDR1 is SNHLY and CDR2 is FYNNEI. The CDR3 runs to 14 residues. Deletions cut 3 bases from V and 12 bases from J, with 19 bases between. In nucleotides, the CDR3 is TGTGCCAGCAGTGAGGCGGATAGTCACCAGCCCCAGTATTTT. This codes for CASSEADSHQPQYF.

The rearrangement uses TRBV10-3 and TRBJ1-4; no firm D call. V was shortened by 1 base and J by 4 bases, with 1 base between the two germline ends. Germline V CDR1 and CDR2: ENHRY, SYGVKD. The CDR3 has 12 residues. The DNA for the CDR3 is TGTGCCATCAGTGAGTTTAATGAAAAACTGTTTTTT. Translation: CAISEFNEKLFF.

This chain joins TRBV10-3 and TRBJ2-2, with D unclear. This CDR3 spans 14 amino acids. The V gene's germline CDR1 is ENHRY and CDR2 SYGVKD. V dropped 10 bases and J dropped 7 bases, with 19 bases sitting between them. The CDR3 loop is CASSQESHGGELFF. In nucleotides, the CDR3 is TGTGCCAGCAGCCAAGAATCTCATGGCGGGGAGCTGTTTTTT.

Notes on this clonotype: The conserved phenylalanine or tryptophan normally closing the CDR3 is absent here, so this likely arose from a read error. Because the CDR3's place on the DNA is in doubt, the DNA is left out and the CDR3 is given as listed by TCRdb. This chain connects TRBV7-3 to TRBJ2-1; TRBD2, the D gene given by the table, was not confirmed from the DNA. Germline V CDR1 and CDR2: SGHTA, FQGTGA. The CDR3 is 13 residues long, ends included. The CDR3 reads CASSRWANAVQLC.

The chain uses TRBV19 and TRBJ1-4; no reliable D call. The CDR3 sequence is 15 residues long. With 3 bases removed from V and 0 bases from J, the gap between germline ends came to 8 bases. Germline CDR1 and CDR2: LNHDA and SQIVND (reference sequence). Here the CDR3 DNA reads TGTGCCAGTAGTATTTCTCAGGCAACTAATGAAAAACTGTTTTTT. It codes for CASSISQATNEKLFF.

CDR3 nucleotide sequence: TGTGCCAGCAGTGTAGGGTCAGATACGCAGTACGTTGAGTACTTC. Its translation is CASSVGSDTQYVEYF. V is TRBV7-8 and J is TRBJ2-7; D unclear. V shed 6 bases and J shed 11 bases, with 26 bases lying between them. CDR3 size: 15 residues. Germline assignment: CDR1 SGHVS and CDR2 FQNEAQ.

V gene TRBV2 combines with J gene TRBJ2-5; weak D call: TRBD1 (6 bases). The CDR3 length is 12 residues. Germline V gene data show CDR1 as SNHLY and CDR2 as FYNNEI. V shed 7 bases and J shed 6 bases, with 12 bases lying between them. CDR3 DNA: TGTGCCAGCATTGGGGGCGATAAGACCCAGTACTTC. It encodes CASIGGDKTQYF.

For this clonotype: An end of the junction does not agree with germline; a read error may underlie this. The chain has TRBV7-6 and TRBJ1-2; D is possibly TRBD1 (5 bases). The CDR3 spans 16 residues. Germline V CDR1 and CDR2: SGHVS, FNYEAQ. The DNA of the CDR3 is TGTGCCAGCAGCTTGGAGAGGGAGGGGCTCGTATATGAGTACAACTTC. This gives the protein CASSLEREGLVYEYNF. Based on the CDR3 plus reference TRBV7-6 and TRBJ1-2, the full variable domain is GAGVSQSPRYKVTKRGQDVALRCDPISGHVSLYWYRQALGQGPEFLTYFNYEAQQDKSGLPNDRFSAERPEGSISTLTIQRTEQRDSAMYRCASSLEREGLVYEYNFGSGTRLTVV.

The genes are TRBV5-5 and TRBJ2-4; D is ambiguous. The CDR3 consists of 12 residues. Germline loops: CDR1 SGHKS, CDR2 YYEKEE (reference sequence). V was clipped by 4 bases and J by 7 bases, with 9 bases between them. The CDR3 nucleotides are TGTGCCAGCAGCGGGGATAGGAACATTCAGTACTTC. Its protein product is CASSGDRNIQYF.

This clonotype was counted only a few times. At one end, the junction sequence differs from germline, possibly due to a read error. This sequence joins TRBV10-1 and TRBJ2-2, with D perhaps matching TRBD1 or TRBD2 (5 bases each). The germline V gene has CDR1 WNHNN and CDR2 SYGVQD (reference sequence). This CDR3 has 15 amino acids. In nucleotides, the CDR3 is TGCGCCAGCAGCCACCGGGGACCTAACACCGGGGAGCTGTTCTTT. Protein: CASSHRGPNTGELFF.